This T cell receptor (beta chain) stems from a study of blood T cell repertoires in COVID-19. In the original processing: Estimation of nucleated cell counts relied on the amplification of reference gene primers. Profiled with immunoSEQ multiplex PCR; TCRdb holds only in-frame clones, not every one. V and J calls and clone size come straight from that table; D and trimming were deduced from the DNA. The table has approximately 300,000 clones, approximately 85% seen once. Germline-derived CDR1 and CDR2 are SGHDT and YYEEEE. The V and J ends lost 4 bases and 5 bases respectively, with 12 bases between them. CDR3 length: 13 amino acids. Cohorts were determined from participant-reported clinical history.

The genes are TRBV5-6 and TRBJ1-1; no reliable D call. Sequenced input: PBMCs or T cells enriched from blood (not recorded which). The TCR originated in a woman aged 25 to 39 who had recovered from COVID-19. In nucleotides, the CDR3 is TGTGCCAGCAGCAGGCCGGGAAAAACTGAAGCTTTCTTT. Translation gives CASSRPGKTEAFF.